One and the same sample provided the 13 T cell receptor beta chains below, sequenced in a study of blood T cell repertoires in COVID-19. Data came from immunoSEQ multiplex PCR; TCRdb stores just in-frame clones and leaves some out. The sample carries 150,000 to 200,000 clones, 76% recorded once. The sample comprised peripheral blood. These receptors came from a woman aged 50 to 65 with active or convalescent COVID-19.

The CDR3 region is CASSPHSGLAAQETQYF. CDR3 bases: TGTGCCAGCAGCCCGCACTCGGGACTAGCGGCCCAAGAGACCCAGTACTTC. The chain links TRBV28 to TRBJ2-5; the match to TRBD2 covers 11 bases. The CDR3 contains 17 residues. From germline, CDR1 is MDHEN and CDR2 SYDVKM. The V gene end was trimmed by 6 bases and the J gene end by 1 base; junction bases not matched to a gene: 10.

The chain combines TRBV29-1 with TRBJ2-1; D uncertain. Deletions cut 3 bases from V and 1 base from J, with 7 bases between. The CDR3 is 13 residues long. Germline CDR1 SQVTM, CDR2 ANQGSEA. CDR3 amino acids: CSVDRKSYNEQFF. Written as DNA, the CDR3 is TGCAGCGTTGACAGAAAGTCCTACAATGAGCAGTTCTTC.

This sequence joins TRBV28 and TRBJ1-2; TRBD1 matches at 10 bases. The length of the CDR3 is 12 residues. After removal of 7 bases from V and 8 bases from J, the junction contained 4 bases not matched to a gene. The germline CDR1 and CDR2 sequences are MDHEN and SYDVKM. As DNA, the CDR3 is TGTGCCAGCAAGGGGACAGGGGAAGGCTACACCTTC. Amino acid sequence: CASKGTGEGYTF.

V gene TRBV2 combines with J gene TRBJ2-5; 8 nucleotides align to TRBD2. After removal of 7 bases from V and 4 bases from J, the junction contained 8 bases not matched to a gene. Germline V gives CDR1 SNHLY, CDR2 FYNNEI. The CDR3 has 14 amino acids. CDR3 loop: CASNQGLAGETQYF. The CDR3 DNA reads as TGTGCCAGCAACCAAGGGCTAGCGGGAGAGACCCAGTACTTC.

This clone was observed a single time. The chain employs TRBV19 and TRBJ2-6; D may be TRBD2 (6 bases). The CDR3 totals 15 residues. The V and J ends lost 3 bases and 1 base respectively, with 7 bases between them. Germline CDR1 LNHDA, CDR2 SQIVND (reference sequence). CDR3 region: CASSIGGSGANVLTF. The CDR3 nucleotides read TGTGCCAGTAGTATCGGAGGGTCTGGGGCCAACGTCCTGACTTTC.

This chain connects TRBV28 to TRBJ2-7; TRBD1 might be the D (6 bases). The V end was cut by 6 bases, the J end by 4 bases, with 16 bases between. The CDR3 length is 14 residues. Germline CDR1 reads MDHEN; CDR2 reads SYDVKM. The DNA for the CDR3 is TGTGCCAGCAGCCGAGGGGGATCGAGTTACGAGCAGTACTTC. Translation gives CASSRGGSSYEQYF.

The V call is TRBV29-1, the J call TRBJ2-5; the match to TRBD2 covers 14 bases. V shed 6 bases and J 1 base; nucleotides not matched to a gene: 7. The CDR3 extends over 16 amino acids. Germline V gives CDR1 SQVTM, CDR2 ANQGSEA. CDR3 nucleotide sequence: TGCAGCGTGGGGGGACTAGCGGGAGTCGGCCAAGAGACCCAGTACTTC. Translated: CSVGGLAGVGQETQYF.

The chain employs TRBV12-2 and TRBJ2-1; the D call of TRBD1 is as the table states it, not checked on the DNA. TRBV12-2 is assigned pseudogene status. The CDR3 covers 15 residues. The CDR3 nucleotides are TGTGCAAGTCGCTTTACCCGGGACAAGCTCAATGAGCAGTTCTTC. Translation: CASRFTRDKLNEQFF.

The chain uses TRBV7-9 and TRBJ1-2; 10 bases fit TRBD1. Germline loops: CDR1 SEHNR, CDR2 FQNEAQ (reference sequence). Trimming took 8 bases from V and 5 from J; bases not matched to a gene: 8. The CDR3 is made up of 14 amino acids. The chain's CDR3 is CASGQPGQGYGYTF. In DNA form, the CDR3 reads TGTGCCAGCGGCCAACCGGGACAGGGGTATGGCTACACCTTC.

The sample holds a few counts of this clone. The chain links TRBV10-3 to TRBJ2-7; 7 bases are shared with TRBD1. After removal of 1 base from V and 6 bases from J, the junction contained 6 bases not matched to a gene. The CDR3 consists of 14 residues. The germline V gene has CDR1 ENHRY and CDR2 SYGVKD. The CDR3 loop reads CAISEFRDSFEQYF. The CDR3 DNA follows: TGTGCCATCAGTGAGTTCCGGGACAGTTTCGAGCAGTACTTC.

This chain links TRBV30 with TRBJ1-6; TRBD1 agrees at 7 bases. The CDR3 totals 13 residues. Germline loops: CDR1 GTSNPN, CDR2 SVGIG (reference sequence). Trimming at V came to 5 bases and at J to 10 bases, leaving 8 bases not matched to a gene. CDR3 nucleotide sequence: TGTGCCTGGGGCACAGGGGCGGACTCACCCCTCCACTTT. This gives the protein CAWGTGADSPLHF.

This chain joins TRBV19 and TRBJ1-3; D is undetermined. This CDR3 has 14 amino acids. V lost 1 base, J lost 2 bases, and 6 bases lay in between. From germline, CDR1 is LNHDA and CDR2 SQIVND (reference sequence). The CDR3 loop reads CASSIASAGNTIYF. CDR3 DNA sequence: TGTGCCAGTAGTATAGCAAGCGCTGGAAACACCATATATTTT.

V and J are TRBV29-1 and TRBJ1-1; 8 positions agree with TRBD1. Germline V CDR1 and CDR2: SQVTM, ANQGSEA. The trim removed 7 bases at V and 4 bases at J, leaving 2 bases unmatched. The CDR3 has 11 amino acids. CDR3: CSGGQGTEAFF. The CDR3 DNA is TGCAGCGGCGGACAGGGCACTGAAGCTTTCTTT.